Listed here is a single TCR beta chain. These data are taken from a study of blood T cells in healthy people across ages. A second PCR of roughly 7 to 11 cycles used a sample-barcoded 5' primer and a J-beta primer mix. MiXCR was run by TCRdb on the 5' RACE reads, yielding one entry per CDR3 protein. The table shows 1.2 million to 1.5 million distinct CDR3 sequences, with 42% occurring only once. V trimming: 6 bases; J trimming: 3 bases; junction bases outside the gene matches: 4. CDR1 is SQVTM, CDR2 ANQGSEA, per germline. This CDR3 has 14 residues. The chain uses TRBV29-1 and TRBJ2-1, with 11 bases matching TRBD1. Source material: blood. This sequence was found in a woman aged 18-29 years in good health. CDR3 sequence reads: CSVEDRGRYNEQFF. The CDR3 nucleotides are TGCAGCGTCGAGGACAGGGGGCGCTACAATGAGCAGTTCTTC.